This T cell receptor beta chain stems from a study of OX40 agonist ivuxolimab in advanced cancers. Here immunoSEQ multiplex PCR was the method, and the copy in TCRdb shows in-frame clones only, minus some. The sample consists of under 85,000 clones, around nine tenths of them appearing once. Trimming at V came to 4 bases and at J to 0 bases, leaving 7 bases not matched to a gene. Germline V gene lookup returns CDR1 SGHRS and CDR2 YFSETQ. The CDR3 loop spans 15 amino acids. Blood specimens came from baseline, cycle 4 day 1, and cycle 7 day 1. This clonotype originated in an adult with an advanced solid tumor such as melanoma, head and neck, liver or kidney cancer. V is TRBV5-1 and J is TRBJ2-7; TRBD1 aligns across 7 bases. The source material was CD4+ or CD8+ T cells sorted from blood, sampled in a trial of the OX40 agonist ivuxolimab. CDR3 sequence: CASSRTGDFSYEQYF. The CDR3 bases are TGCGCCAGCAGCCGTACAGGGGATTTCTCCTACGAGCAGTACTTC.